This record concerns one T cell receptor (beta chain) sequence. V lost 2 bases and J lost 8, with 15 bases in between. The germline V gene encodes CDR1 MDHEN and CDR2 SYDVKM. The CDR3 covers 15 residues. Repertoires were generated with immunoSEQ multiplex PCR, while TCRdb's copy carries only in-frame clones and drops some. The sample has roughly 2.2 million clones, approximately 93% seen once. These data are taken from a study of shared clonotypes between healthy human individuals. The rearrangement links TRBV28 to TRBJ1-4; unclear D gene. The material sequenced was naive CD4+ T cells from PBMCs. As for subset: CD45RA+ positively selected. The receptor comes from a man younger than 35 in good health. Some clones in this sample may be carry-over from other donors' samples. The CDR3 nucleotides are TGTGCCAGCAGTTTAGGTTTGGGCTCGGGAGAAAAACTGTTTTTT. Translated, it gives CASSLGLGSGEKLFF. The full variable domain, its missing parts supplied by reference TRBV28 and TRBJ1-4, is DVKVTQSSRYLVKRTGEKVFLECVQDMDHENMFWYRQDPGLGLRLIYFSYDVKMKEKGDIPEGYSVSREKKERFSLILESASTNQTSMYLCASSLGLGSGEKLFFGSGTQLSVL.